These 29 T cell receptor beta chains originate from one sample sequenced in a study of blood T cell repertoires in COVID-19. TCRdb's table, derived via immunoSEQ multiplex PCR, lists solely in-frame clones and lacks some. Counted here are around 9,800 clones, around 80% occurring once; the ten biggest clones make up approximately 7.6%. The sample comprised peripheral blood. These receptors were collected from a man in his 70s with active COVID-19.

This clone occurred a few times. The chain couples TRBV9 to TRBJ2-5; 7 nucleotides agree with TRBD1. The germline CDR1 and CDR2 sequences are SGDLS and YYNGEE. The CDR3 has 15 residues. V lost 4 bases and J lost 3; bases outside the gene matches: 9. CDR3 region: CASSPHATGKETQYF. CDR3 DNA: TGTGCCAGCAGCCCCCACGCGACAGGGAAAGAGACCCAGTACTTC.

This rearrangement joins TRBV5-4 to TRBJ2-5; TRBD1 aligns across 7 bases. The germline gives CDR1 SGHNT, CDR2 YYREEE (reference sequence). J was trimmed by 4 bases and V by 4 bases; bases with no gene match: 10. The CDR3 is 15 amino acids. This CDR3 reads CASSRGGSLGETQYF. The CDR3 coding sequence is TGTGCCAGCAGCCGAGGGGGCAGTTTAGGAGAGACCCAGTACTTC.

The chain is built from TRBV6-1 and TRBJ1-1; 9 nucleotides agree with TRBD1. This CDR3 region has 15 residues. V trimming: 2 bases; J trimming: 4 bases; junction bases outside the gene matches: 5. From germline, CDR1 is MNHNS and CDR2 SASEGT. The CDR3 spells CASSEYTGGVTEAFF. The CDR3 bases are TGTGCCAGCAGTGAATACACAGGGGGCGTCACTGAAGCTTTCTTT.

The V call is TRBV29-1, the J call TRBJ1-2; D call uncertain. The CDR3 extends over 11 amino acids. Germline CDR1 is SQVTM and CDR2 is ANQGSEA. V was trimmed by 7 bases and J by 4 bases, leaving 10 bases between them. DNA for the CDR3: TGCAGCGCAAGATGGGCCTATGGCTACACCTTC. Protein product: CSARWAYGYTF.

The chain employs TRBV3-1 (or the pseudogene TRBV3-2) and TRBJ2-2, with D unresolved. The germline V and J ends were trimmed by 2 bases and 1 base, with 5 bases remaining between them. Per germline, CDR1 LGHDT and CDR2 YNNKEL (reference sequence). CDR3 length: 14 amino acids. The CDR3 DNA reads TGTGCCAGCAGCCAATACAGGAACACCGGGGAGCTGTTTTTT. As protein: CASSQYRNTGELFF.

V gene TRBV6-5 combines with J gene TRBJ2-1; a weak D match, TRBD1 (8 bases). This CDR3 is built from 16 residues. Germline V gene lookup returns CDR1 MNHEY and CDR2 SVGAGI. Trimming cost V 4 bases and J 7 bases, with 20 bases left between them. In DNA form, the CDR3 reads TGTGCCAGCAGTTCCCAGGGGGCGGGGGAAAGAAATGAGCAGTTCTTC. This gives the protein CASSSQGAGERNEQFF.

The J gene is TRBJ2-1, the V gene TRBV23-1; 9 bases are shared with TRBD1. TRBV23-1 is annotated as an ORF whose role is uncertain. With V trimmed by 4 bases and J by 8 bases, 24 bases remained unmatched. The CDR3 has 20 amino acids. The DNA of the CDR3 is TGCGCCAGCAGTCCTAAAAACATACAGGGGGCGCTTTCACGTTTCGATGAGCAGTTCTTC. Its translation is CASSPKNIQGALSRFDEQFF.

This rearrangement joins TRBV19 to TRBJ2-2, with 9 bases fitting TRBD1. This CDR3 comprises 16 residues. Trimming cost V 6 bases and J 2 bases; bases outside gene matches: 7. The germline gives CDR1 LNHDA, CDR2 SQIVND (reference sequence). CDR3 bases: TGTGCCAGTAGGGACAGGGGATTCGATAACACCGGGGAGCTGTTTTTT. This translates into CASRDRGFDNTGELFF.

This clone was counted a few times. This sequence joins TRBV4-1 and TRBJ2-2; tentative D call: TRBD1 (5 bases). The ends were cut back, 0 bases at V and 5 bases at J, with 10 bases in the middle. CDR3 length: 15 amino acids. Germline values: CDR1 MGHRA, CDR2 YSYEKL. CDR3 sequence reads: CASSQDQGLTGELFF. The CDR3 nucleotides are TGCGCCAGCAGCCAAGATCAGGGTTTGACCGGGGAGCTGTTTTTT.

The CDR3 DNA sequence: TGTGCCAGCAGTTGGGGGACTATCCCAGATACGCAGTATTTT. Protein sequence: CASSWGTIPDTQYF. The chain is built from TRBV28 and TRBJ2-3, with TRBD2 identical over 7 bases. Trimming removed 4 bases from V and 4 bases from J; junction bases left unmatched: 5. Germline CDR1 and CDR2: MDHEN and SYDVKM. CDR3 length: 14 amino acids.

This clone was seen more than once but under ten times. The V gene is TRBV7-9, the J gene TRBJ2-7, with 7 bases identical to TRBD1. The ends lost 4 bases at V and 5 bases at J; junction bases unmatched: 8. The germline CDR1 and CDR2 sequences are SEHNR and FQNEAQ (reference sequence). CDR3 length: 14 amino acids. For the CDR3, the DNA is TGTGCCAGCAGCTCACAGGGGCTATGGAACGAGCAGTACTTC. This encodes CASSSQGLWNEQYF. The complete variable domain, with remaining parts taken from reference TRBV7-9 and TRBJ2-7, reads DTGVSQNPRHKITKRGQNVTFRCDPISEHNRLYWYRQTLGQGPEFLTYFQNEAQLEKSRLLSDRFSAERPKGSFSTLEIQRTEQGDSAMYLCASSSQGLWNEQYFGPGTRLTVT.

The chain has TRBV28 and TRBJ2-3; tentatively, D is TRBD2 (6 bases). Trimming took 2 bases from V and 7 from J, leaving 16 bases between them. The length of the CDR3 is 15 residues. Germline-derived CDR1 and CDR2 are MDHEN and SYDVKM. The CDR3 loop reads CASSLAGSSLHTQYF. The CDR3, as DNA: TGTGCCAGCAGTTTAGCGGGGAGTAGCCTGCATACGCAGTATTTT.

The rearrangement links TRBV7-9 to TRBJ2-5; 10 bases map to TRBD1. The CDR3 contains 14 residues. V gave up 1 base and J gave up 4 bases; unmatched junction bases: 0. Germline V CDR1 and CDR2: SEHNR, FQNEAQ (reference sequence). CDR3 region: CASSLGTGGETQYF. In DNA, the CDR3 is TGTGCCAGCAGCTTAGGGACAGGGGGAGAGACCCAGTACTTC. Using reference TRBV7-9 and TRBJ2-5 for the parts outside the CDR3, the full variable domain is DTGVSQNPRHKITKRGQNVTFRCDPISEHNRLYWYRQTLGQGPEFLTYFQNEAQLEKSRLLSDRFSAERPKGSFSTLEIQRTEQGDSAMYLCASSLGTGGETQYFGPGTRLLVL.

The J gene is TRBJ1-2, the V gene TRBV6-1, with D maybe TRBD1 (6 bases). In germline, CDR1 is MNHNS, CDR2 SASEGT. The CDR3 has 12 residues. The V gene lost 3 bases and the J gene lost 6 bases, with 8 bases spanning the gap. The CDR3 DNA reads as TGTGCCAGCAGTGACAGGGGTAATGGCTACACCTTC. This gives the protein CASSDRGNGYTF.

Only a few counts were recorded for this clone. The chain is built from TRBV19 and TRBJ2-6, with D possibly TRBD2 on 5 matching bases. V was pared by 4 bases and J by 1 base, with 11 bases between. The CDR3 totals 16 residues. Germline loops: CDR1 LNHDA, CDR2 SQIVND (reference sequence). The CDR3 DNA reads TGTGCCAGTAGTAGGACCGGGGTATCTGGGGCCAACGTCCTGACTTTC. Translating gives CASSRTGVSGANVLTF.

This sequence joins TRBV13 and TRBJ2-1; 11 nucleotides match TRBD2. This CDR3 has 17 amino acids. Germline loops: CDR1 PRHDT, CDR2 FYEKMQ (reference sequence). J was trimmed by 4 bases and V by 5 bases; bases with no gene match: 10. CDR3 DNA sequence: TGTGCCAGCAGCAACCGCTGGGCTAGCGGGGGGTACAATGAGCAGTTCTTC. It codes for CASSNRWASGGYNEQFF.

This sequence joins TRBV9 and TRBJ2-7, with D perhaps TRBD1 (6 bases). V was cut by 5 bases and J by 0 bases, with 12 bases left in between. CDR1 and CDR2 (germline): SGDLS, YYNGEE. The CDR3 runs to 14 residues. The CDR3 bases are TGTGCCAGCAGTCAGGGGACAAGCTCCTACGAGCAGTACTTC. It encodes CASSQGTSSYEQYF.

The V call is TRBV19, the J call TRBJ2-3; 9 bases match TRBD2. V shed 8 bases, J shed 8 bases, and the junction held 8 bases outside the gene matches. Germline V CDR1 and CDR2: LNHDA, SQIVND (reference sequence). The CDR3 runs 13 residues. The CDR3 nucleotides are TGTGCCAGTGCGGGGGGGCCGGGAGGTACGCAGTATTTT. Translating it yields CASAGGPGGTQYF.

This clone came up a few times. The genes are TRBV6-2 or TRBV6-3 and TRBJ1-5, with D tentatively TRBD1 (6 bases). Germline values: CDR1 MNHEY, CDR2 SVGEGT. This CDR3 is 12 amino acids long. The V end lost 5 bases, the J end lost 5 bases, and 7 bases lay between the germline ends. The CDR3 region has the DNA TGTGCCAGCAGTAACAGGGATCAGCCCCAGCATTTT. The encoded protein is CASSNRDQPQHF.

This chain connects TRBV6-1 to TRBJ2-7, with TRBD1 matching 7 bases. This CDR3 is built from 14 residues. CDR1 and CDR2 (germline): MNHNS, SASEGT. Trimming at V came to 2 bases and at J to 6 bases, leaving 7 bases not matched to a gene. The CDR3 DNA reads TGTGCCAGCAGTGAAATGGGACAGTCGCGCGAGCAGTACTTC. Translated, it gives CASSEMGQSREQYF.

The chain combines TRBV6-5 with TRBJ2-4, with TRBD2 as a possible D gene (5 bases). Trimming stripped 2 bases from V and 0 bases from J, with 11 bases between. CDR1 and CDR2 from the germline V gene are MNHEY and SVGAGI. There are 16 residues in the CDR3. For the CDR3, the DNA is TGTGCCAGCAGTTACGCCGGGGTCGAAGCCAAAAACATTCAGTACTTC. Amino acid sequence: CASSYAGVEAKNIQYF.

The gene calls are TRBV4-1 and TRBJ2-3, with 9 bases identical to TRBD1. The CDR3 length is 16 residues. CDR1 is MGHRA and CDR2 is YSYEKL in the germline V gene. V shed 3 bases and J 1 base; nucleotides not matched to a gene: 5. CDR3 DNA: TGCGCCAGCAGCCACTTGGACAGGGGCCGCACAGATACGCAGTATTTT. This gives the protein CASSHLDRGRTDTQYF.

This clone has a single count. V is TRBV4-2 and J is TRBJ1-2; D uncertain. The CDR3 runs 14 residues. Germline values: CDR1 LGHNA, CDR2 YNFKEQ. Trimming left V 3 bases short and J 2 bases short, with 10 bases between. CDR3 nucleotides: TGTGCCAGCAGCCAGCCAGGTACCAACTATGGCTACACCTTC. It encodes CASSQPGTNYGYTF.

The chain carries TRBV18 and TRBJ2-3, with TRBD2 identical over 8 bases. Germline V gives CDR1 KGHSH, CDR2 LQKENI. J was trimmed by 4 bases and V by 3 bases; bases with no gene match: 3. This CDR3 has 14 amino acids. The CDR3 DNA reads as TGTGCCAGCTCACCCGGACTAGCCTCAGATACGCAGTATTTT. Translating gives CASSPGLASDTQYF.

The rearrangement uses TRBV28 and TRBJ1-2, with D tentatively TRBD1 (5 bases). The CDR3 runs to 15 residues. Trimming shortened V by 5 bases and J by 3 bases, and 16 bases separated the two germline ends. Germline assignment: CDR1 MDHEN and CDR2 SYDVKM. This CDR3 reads CASSPGGVGDYGYTF. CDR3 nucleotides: TGTGCCAGCAGTCCTGGGGGGGTAGGGGACTATGGCTACACCTTC.

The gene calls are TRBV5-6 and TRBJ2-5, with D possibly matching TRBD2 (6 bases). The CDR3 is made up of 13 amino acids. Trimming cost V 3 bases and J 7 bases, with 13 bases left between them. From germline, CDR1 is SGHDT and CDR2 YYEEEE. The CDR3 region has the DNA TGTGCCAGCAGCTCGACTAGGTCGAGGACCCAGTACTTC. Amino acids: CASSSTRSRTQYF.

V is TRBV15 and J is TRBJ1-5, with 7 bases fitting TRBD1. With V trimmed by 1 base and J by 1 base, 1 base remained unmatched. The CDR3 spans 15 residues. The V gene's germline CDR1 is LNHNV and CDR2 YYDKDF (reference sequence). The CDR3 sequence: CATSRARGSNQPQHF. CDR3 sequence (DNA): TGTGCCACCAGCAGAGCCAGGGGGAGCAATCAGCCCCAGCATTTT.

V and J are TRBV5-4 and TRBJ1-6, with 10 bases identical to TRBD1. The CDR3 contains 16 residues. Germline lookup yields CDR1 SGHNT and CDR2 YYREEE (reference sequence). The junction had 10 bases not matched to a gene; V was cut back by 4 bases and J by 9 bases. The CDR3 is CASSAGGGQGISPLHF. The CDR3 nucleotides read TGTGCCAGCAGCGCTGGTGGGGGACAGGGGATTTCACCCCTCCACTTT.

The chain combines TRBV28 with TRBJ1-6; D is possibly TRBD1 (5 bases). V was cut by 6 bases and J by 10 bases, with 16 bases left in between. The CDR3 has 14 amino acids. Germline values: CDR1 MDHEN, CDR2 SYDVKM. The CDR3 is CASRLGQGNSPLHF. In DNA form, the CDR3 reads TGTGCCAGCAGGCTGGGGCAGGGAAACTCACCCCTCCACTTT.